Listed below are T cell receptor beta chains from one sample, sequenced in a study of radiotherapy plus CTLA-4 blockade in lung cancer. Produced via immunoSEQ multiplex PCR; TCRdb's table is partial and in-frame only. The sample holds about 36,000 clones, approximately 72% seen once. The sample in question was peripheral blood, obtained from a patient treated with radiotherapy plus ipilimumab. The source of these receptors is a human donor with non-small cell lung cancer who had stable disease on radiotherapy plus ipilimumab. CDR3s include the opening cysteine and the closing phenylalanine or tryptophan. D genes are given only for firm matches. Size tells how often a clone was seen (once, few, many) or the class of an expanded clone, and some rows leave it out.

.	TRBV30	.	TRBJ1-1	TGTGCCCATAGGGGCCGGGCAGGGAACACTGAAGCTTTCTTT	CAHRGRAGNTEAFF
.	TRBV5-4	few	TRBJ1-5	TGTGCCAGCAGCTTGGTACCAGATAGCAATCAGCCCCAGCATTTT	CASSLVPDSNQPQHF
TRBD1	TRBV23-1	.	TRBJ1-2	TGCGCCAGCAGTCCCCCCCCGGACAGGGGGAATGGCTACACCTTC	CASSPPPDRGNGYTF
.	TRBV19	.	TRBJ1-2	TGTGCCAGTAGTATCCTTAACTATGGCTACACCTTC	CASSILNYGYTF
TRBD1	TRBV5-1	once	TRBJ2-5	TGCGCCAGCAGCTTGGGGGACCGGCCAGGGGGCAAGGAGACCCAGTACTTC	CASSLGDRPGGKETQYF
.	TRBV30	.	TRBJ1-1	TGTGCCTGGCAACACAGAGCAGGAGCTTTCTTT	CAWQHRAGAFF
.	TRBV28	.	TRBJ1-5	TGTGCCAGCAGTATCCCTTCCAGGGTCCGGAGCAATCAGCCCCAGCATTTT	CASSIPSRVRSNQPQHF
TRBD1	TRBV11-3	.	TRBJ2-7	TGTGCCAGCAGCCCGACAGGGGGTTCCTACGAGCAGTACTTC	CASSPTGGSYEQYF
.	TRBV20-1	once	TRBJ2-5	TGCAGTGGGGGGGTGGGGGAGACCCAGTACTTC	CSGGVGETQYF
.	TRBV2	few	TRBJ2-7	TGTGCCAGCAGCGACCGTCGGGCAGGGTCCTACGAGCAGTACTTC	CASSDRRAGSYEQYF
.	TRBV7-2	few	TRBJ2-3	TGTGCCAGCAGTCACGCGGGGTCCGATACGCAGTATTTT	CASSHAGSDTQYF